This T cell receptor beta chain appears in the sequencing data of a study of OX40 agonist ivuxolimab in advanced cancers. Germline V gene lookup returns CDR1 SGHTA and CDR2 FQGTGA. The CDR3 contains 15 residues. Trimming stripped 3 bases from V and 4 bases from J, with 16 bases between. Only in-frame clones appear in the TCRdb table, and some are missing; sequencing was by immunoSEQ multiplex PCR. The sample includes roughly 80,000 clones, 80% to 90% of them seen just once. V usage is TRBV7-3 and J usage is TRBJ2-7; tentative D call: TRBD1 (5 bases). The starting material was CD4+ or CD8+ T cells sorted from blood, obtained in a trial of the OX40 agonist ivuxolimab. The sequence came from an adult with an advanced solid tumor such as melanoma, head and neck, liver or kidney cancer. The DNA for the CDR3 is TGTGCCAGCAGCTTGGGGCCCACGTCGCGGTACGAGCAGTACTTC. Protein product: CASSLGPTSRYEQYF.